This TCR beta chain was recorded in a study of blood T cell repertoires in COVID-19. About the research overall: The analysed material was cDNA or gDNA that came from T cells, B-cell-depleted T cells, or PBMCs.

Original processing notes: Amplification of reference gene primers provided the estimated nucleated cell counts. TCRdb's table, derived via immunoSEQ multiplex PCR, lists solely in-frame clones and lacks some. That table supplies the V and J calls and clone size; D and trimming were determined from the DNA. The sample has fewer than 120,000 clones, around 89% seen once. Per germline, CDR1 PRHDT and CDR2 FYEKMQ (reference sequence). The CDR3 is made up of 14 amino acids. The ends lost 4 bases at V and 0 bases at J; junction bases unmatched: 0. The sample taken for sequencing was peripheral blood. The chain employs TRBV13 and TRBJ2-7; 10 bases are a match to TRBD2. The sequence was collected from a woman between 45 and 60 years old with acute or convalescent COVID-19. CDR3 sequence (DNA): TGTGCCAGCAGCTCTAGCGGGAGCTCCTACGAGCAGTACTTC. The encoded protein is CASSSSGSSYEQYF.